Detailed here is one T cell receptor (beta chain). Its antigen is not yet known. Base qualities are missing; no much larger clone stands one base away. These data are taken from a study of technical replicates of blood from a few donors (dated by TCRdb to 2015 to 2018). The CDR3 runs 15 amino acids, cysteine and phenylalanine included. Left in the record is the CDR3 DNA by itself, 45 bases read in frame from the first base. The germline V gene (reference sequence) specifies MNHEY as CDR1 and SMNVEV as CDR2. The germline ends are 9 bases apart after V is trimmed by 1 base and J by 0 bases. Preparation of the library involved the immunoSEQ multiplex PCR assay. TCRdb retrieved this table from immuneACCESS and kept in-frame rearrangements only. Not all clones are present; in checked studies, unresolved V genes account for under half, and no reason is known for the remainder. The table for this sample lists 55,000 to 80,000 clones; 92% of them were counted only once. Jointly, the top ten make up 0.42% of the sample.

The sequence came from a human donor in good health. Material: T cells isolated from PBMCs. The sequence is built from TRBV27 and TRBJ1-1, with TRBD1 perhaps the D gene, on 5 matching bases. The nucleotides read TGTGCCAGCAGTTTATATCAGGGAATGAACACTGAAGCTTTCTTT. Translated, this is CASSLYQGMNTEAFF.